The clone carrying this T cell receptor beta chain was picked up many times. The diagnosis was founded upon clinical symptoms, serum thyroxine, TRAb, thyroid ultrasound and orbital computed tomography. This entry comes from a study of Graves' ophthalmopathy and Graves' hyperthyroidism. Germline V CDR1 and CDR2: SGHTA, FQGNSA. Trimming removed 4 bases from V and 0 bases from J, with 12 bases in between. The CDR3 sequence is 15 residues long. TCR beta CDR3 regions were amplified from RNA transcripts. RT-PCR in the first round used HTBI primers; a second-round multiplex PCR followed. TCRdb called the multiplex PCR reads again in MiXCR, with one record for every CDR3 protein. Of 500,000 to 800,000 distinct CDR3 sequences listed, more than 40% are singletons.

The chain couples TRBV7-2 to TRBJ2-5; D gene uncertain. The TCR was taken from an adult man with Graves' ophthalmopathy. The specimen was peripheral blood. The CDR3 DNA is TGTGCCAGCAGCTCCCTTTGGCAGGACCAAGAGACCCAGTACTTC. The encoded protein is CASSSLWQDQETQYF. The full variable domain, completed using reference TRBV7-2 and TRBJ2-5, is GAGVSQSPSNKVTEKGKDVELRCDPISGHTALYWYRQSLGQGLEFLIYFQGNSAPDKSGLPSDRFSAERTGGSVSTLTIQRTQQEDSAVYLCASSSLWQDQETQYFGPGTRLLVL.